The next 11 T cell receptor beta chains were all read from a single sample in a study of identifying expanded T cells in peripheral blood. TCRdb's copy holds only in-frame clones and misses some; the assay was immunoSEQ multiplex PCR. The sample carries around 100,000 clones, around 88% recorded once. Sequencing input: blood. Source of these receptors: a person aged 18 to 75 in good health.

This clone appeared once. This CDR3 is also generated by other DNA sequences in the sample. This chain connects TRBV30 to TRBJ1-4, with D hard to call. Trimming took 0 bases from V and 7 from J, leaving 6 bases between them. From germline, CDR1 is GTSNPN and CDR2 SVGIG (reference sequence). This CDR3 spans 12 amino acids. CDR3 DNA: TGTGCCTGGAGTGTCCTTCGTGAAAAACTGTTTTTT. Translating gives CAWSVLREKLFF.

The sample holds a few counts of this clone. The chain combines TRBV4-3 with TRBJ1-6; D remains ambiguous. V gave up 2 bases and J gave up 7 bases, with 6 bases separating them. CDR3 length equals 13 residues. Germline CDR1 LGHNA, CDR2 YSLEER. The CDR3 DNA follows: TGCGCCAGCAGCCAATCGGAAAATTCACCCCTCCACTTT. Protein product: CASSQSENSPLHF.

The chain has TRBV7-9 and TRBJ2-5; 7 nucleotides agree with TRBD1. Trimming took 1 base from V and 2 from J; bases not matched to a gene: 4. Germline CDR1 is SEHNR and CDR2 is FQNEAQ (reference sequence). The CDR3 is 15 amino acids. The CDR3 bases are TGTGCCAGCAGCTTAGAGGGGGCGTTACAAGAGACCCAGTACTTC. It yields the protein CASSLEGALQETQYF.

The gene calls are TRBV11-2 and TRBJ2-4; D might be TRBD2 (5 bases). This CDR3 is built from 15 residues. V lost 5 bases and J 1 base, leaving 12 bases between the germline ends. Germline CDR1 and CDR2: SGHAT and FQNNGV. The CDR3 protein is CASSDYGTAKNIQYF. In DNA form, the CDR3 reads TGTGCCAGCAGCGACTACGGAACGGCCAAAAACATTCAGTACTTC.

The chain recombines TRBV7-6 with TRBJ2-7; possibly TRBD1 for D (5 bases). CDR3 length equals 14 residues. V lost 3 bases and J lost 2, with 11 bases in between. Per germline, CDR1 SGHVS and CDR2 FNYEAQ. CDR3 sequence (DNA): TGTGCCAGCAGCTTTGGGCCAGGGACCTACGAGCAGTACTTC. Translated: CASSFGPGTYEQYF.

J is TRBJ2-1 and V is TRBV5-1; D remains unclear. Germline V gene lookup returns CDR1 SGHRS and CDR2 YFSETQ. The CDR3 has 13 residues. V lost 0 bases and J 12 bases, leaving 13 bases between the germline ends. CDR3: CASSLDARFGQFF. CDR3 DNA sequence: TGCGCCAGCAGCTTGGATGCACGGTTTGGGCAGTTCTTC.

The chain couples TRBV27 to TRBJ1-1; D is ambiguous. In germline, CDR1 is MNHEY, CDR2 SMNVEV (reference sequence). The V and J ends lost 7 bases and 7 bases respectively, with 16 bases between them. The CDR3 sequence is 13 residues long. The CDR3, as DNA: TGTGCCAGCAAGGGAAGGCCCCCTGGTGAAGCTTTCTTT. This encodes CASKGRPPGEAFF.

The CDR3 here is CASSARDRGITDTQYF. The CDR3 DNA is TGTGCCAGCAGCGCCCGGGACAGGGGAATAACAGATACGCAGTATTTT. V usage is TRBV21-1 and J usage is TRBJ2-3; TRBD1 reflects the table's D call only, with no check against the DNA. TRBV21-1 is an annotated pseudogene. The CDR3 is 16 residues long.

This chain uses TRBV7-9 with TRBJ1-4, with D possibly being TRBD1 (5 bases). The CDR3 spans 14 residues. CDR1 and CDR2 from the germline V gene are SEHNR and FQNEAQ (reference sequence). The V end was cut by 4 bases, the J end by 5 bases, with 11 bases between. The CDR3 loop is CASSSGARNEKLFF. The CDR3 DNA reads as TGTGCCAGCAGCTCCGGGGCAAGGAATGAAAAACTGTTTTTT.

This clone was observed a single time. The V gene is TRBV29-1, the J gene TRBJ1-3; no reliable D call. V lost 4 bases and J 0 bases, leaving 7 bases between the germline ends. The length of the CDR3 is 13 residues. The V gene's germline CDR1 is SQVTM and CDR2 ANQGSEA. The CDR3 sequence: CSVGTYSGNTIYF. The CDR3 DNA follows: TGCAGCGTTGGAACCTACTCTGGAAACACCATATATTTT.

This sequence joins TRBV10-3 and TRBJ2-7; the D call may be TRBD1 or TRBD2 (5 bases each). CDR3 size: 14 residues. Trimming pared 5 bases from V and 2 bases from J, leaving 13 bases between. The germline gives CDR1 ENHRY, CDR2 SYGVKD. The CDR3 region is CAISPGTSAYEQYF. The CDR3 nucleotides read TGTGCCATCAGTCCAGGGACGTCGGCCTACGAGCAGTACTTC.